The 5 T cell receptor beta chains reported below all come from one sample, sequenced in a study of T-cell memory formation after mild COVID-19. Via MiXCR, TCRdb re-called the 5' RACE reads, giving one row per CDR3 protein. The sample yields around 320,000 distinct CDR3 sequences, just under 20% seen once. Sequencing was carried out using PBMCs or a T cell subset sorted from them (not recorded which). The receptors come from a man younger than 35 who had mild COVID-19 (a few samples of this study predate the infection). Cell type and time point are not known.

V and J are TRBV6-5 and TRBJ1-1; possibly TRBD1 for D (5 bases). There are 15 residues in the CDR3. Looked up from germline, CDR1 is MNHEY and CDR2 is SVGAGI. The V gene lost 0 bases and the J gene lost 0 bases, with 8 bases spanning the gap. In nucleotides, the CDR3 is TGTGCCAGCAGTTACTCGTGGACACTGAACACTGAAGCTTTCTTT. Translated: CASSYSWTLNTEAFF.

This clonotype has more than one count but fewer than ten. The chain combines TRBV27 with TRBJ2-7, with a weak D call TRBD1 (6 bases). The germline V and J ends were trimmed by 0 bases and 3 bases, with 9 bases remaining between them. The germline gives CDR1 MNHEY, CDR2 SMNVEV (reference sequence). The CDR3 extends over 14 amino acids. The CDR3 loop is CASSLSTGNYEQYF. The DNA for the CDR3 is TGTGCCAGCAGTTTATCCACAGGGAACTACGAGCAGTACTTC.

This chain connects TRBV20-1 to TRBJ1-2; TRBD1 matches at 7 bases. V was clipped by 5 bases and J by 5 bases; unmatched bases: 5. The CDR3 contains 12 residues. Germline lookup yields CDR1 DFQATT and CDR2 SNEGSKA (reference sequence). The CDR3 nucleotides read TGCAGTGCTGAGGGGGCGGAATATGGCTACACCTTC. Translating gives CSAEGAEYGYTF.

Only a few counts were recorded for this clonotype. The rearrangement joins TRBV7-9 to TRBJ1-1; D is uncertain. This CDR3 comprises 10 residues. Per the germline V gene, CDR1 is SEHNR and CDR2 is FQNEAQ (reference sequence). The ends were cut back, 2 bases at V and 7 bases at J, with 2 bases in the middle. The CDR3 DNA reads TGTGCCAGCAGCTTAAGTGAAGCTTTCTTT. Amino acids: CASSLSEAFF.

The chain combines TRBV7-9 with TRBJ2-7, with D tentatively TRBD2 (6 bases). CDR1 is SEHNR, CDR2 FQNEAQ, per germline (reference sequence). The CDR3 runs to 16 residues. V lost 1 base, J lost 0 bases, and 13 bases lay in between. The CDR3 DNA is TGTGCCAGCAGCTTAGTTGGAGGGGCCTCCTCCTACGAGCAGTACTTC. As protein: CASSLVGGASSYEQYF.